This TCR beta chain was profiled in a study of T cells in Graves' hyperthyroidism and ophthalmopathy. Amplified TCR beta CDR3 regions derived from RNA transcripts. Researchers ran a first-round RT-PCR on the TCR CDR3 using the HTBI primer set. TCRdb reprocessed the multiplex PCR reads via MiXCR and lists one record per CDR3 protein. Of a few hundred thousand distinct CDR3 sequences listed, 20% were seen once; the top ten hold 26%. The germline gives CDR1 LNHNV, CDR2 YYDKDF (reference sequence). CDR3 size: 13 residues. With 4 bases removed from V and 2 bases from J, the gap between germline ends came to 8 bases.

The receptor was isolated from a man younger than 30 with Graves' hyperthyroidism. The rearrangement joins TRBV15 to TRBJ2-5; D is undetermined. Sequenced sample: blood. The CDR3 DNA sequence: TGTGCCACCAGCAAGACCGTACAAGAGACCCAGTACTTC. It encodes CATSKTVQETQYF.